This T cell receptor beta chain was obtained from a study of shared clonotypes between healthy human individuals. General study points: Memory subsets generally showed smaller estimated richness than naive subsets did.

CDR3 length: 15 amino acids. The V and J ends lost 3 bases and 0 bases respectively, with 11 bases between them. Per the germline V gene, CDR1 is MGHDK and CDR2 is SYGVNS. Here immunoSEQ multiplex PCR was the method, and the copy in TCRdb shows in-frame clones only, minus some. The sample lists approximately 2.4 million clones; under 97% were seen once. Notes on this clone: Its antigen is unidentified.

The clonotype comes from a man aged 18 to 35 in good health. The chain combines TRBV25-1 with TRBJ1-2; D is unclear. The specimen sequenced was naive CD4+ T cells sorted from blood. Subset meaning: CD45RA+ positively selected. This CDR3 reads CASSEAGRSNYGYTF. The CDR3 nucleotides are TGTGCCAGCAGTGAGGCTGGGAGGTCTAACTATGGCTACACCTTC.